A single T cell receptor (beta chain) is shown here with its context. Time point reported: cycle 4 day 1 (C4D1), after 6 weeks of nivolumab. Every patient experienced relapse after autologous stem cell transplantation, and brentuximab vedotin exposure varied. The sample belongs to a study of PD-1 blockade in classical Hodgkin lymphoma. The assay was immunoSEQ multiplex PCR, and TCRdb's table has in-frame clones only and misses some. The table includes about 90,000 clones, nearly 85% detected once. The CDR3 consists of 15 residues. The V gene lost 4 bases and the J gene lost 0 bases, with 12 bases spanning the gap. Germline CDR1 reads SGHDN; CDR2 reads FVKESK.

Material: peripheral blood mononuclear cells (PBMCs), obtained before the fourth cycle of nivolumab. This rearrangement joins TRBV14 to TRBJ1-1, with D unclear. The TCR originated in a human donor with classical Hodgkin lymphoma. CDR3 amino acids: CASSLYGSMNTEAFF. The CDR3 DNA reads as TGTGCCAGCAGCCTTTACGGGAGTATGAACACTGAAGCTTTCTTT.